This T cell receptor beta chain was sequenced for a study of blood T cell repertoires in COVID-19. Trimming pared 4 bases from V and 1 base from J, leaving 8 bases between. Germline V CDR1 and CDR2: SGDLS, YYNGEE. The CDR3 has 13 residues. Profiling relied on immunoSEQ multiplex PCR, and the TCRdb table lists in-frame clones only, not all of them. Here the sample spans hundreds of thousands of clones, roughly 91% being singletons. The chain links TRBV9 to TRBJ1-1; possible D gene TRBD1, 5 bases. The sample was peripheral blood. This TCR was sampled from a woman aged 25-40 years with acute or convalescent COVID-19. The CDR3 nucleotides are TGTGCCAGCAGCAACACAGGGAACACTGAAGCTTTCTTT. Translation: CASSNTGNTEAFF.